One and the same sample provided the 12 T cell receptor beta chains below, sequenced in a study of shared clonotypes between healthy human individuals. The assay was immunoSEQ multiplex PCR, and TCRdb's table has in-frame clones only and misses some. The table shows millions of clones, with 93% occurring only once. CD45RO-negative CD8 cells positively selected for CCR7 made up the naive population, which excluded terminally differentiated effector memory CD45RA+ cells. Sample: naive CD8+ T cells from PBMCs. The receptors derive from a man aged 18 to 35 in good health. Some clones in this sample may be carry-over from other donors' samples.

V and J are TRBV7-6 and TRBJ2-3, with D possibly called TRBD1 or TRBD2 (6 bases each). V gave up 0 bases and J gave up 6 bases, with 13 bases separating them. Per the germline V gene, CDR1 is SGHVS and CDR2 is FNYEAQ. CDR3 length: 15 amino acids. The CDR3: CASSLAVTGADTQYF. DNA of the CDR3: TGTGCCAGCAGCTTAGCGGTAACGGGGGCCGATACGCAGTATTTT.

Concerning this clone itself: The same CDR3 also results from other DNA sequences found in this sample. This sequence joins TRBV13 and TRBJ2-1; no definite D call. The germline CDR1 and CDR2 sequences are PRHDT and FYEKMQ (reference sequence). The CDR3 has 12 amino acids. V shed 1 base and J shed 6 bases, with 4 bases lying between them. The CDR3 loop is CASSLAANEQFF. CDR3 DNA: TGTGCCAGCAGCTTAGCCGCCAATGAGCAGTTCTTC.

V gene TRBV4-2 combines with J gene TRBJ2-7; TRBD2 agrees at 10 bases. This CDR3 has 13 residues. With 8 bases clipped from V and 3 bases from J, the junction kept 4 bases outside the gene matches. Germline lookup yields CDR1 LGHNA and CDR2 YNFKEQ. This chain's CDR3 is CASRASGSYEQYF. CDR3 sequence (DNA): TGTGCCAGCCGGGCTAGCGGGAGCTACGAGCAGTACTTC.

CDR3 DNA sequence: TGTGCCAGCGCGCCCTCGAGCGTTGATGAGCAGTTCTTC. Residues: CASAPSSVDEQFF. The rearrangement joins TRBV9 to TRBJ2-1; no definite D call. The CDR3 is made up of 13 amino acids. V was pared by 7 bases and J by 8 bases, with 16 bases between. Germline V lookup: CDR1 SGDLS, CDR2 YYNGEE.

CDR3 nucleotide sequence: TGTGCCAGCGTATTGGCAGGCGAGCAGTACTTC. Translation: CASVLAGEQYF. The chain uses TRBV11-2 and TRBJ2-7; D not certain. The CDR3 has 11 residues. The germline CDR1 and CDR2 sequences are SGHAT and FQNNGV. V lost 8 bases to trimming and J lost 6 bases, with 11 bases between them.

This sequence joins TRBV19 and TRBJ1-1; no clear D gene. Germline CDR1 LNHDA, CDR2 SQIVND (reference sequence). V gave up 2 bases and J gave up 0 bases, with 10 bases separating them. CDR3 length: 15 amino acids. Here the CDR3 DNA reads TGTGCCAGTAGTATAAGGGCGGCCTTGAACACTGAAGCTTTCTTT. Its translation: CASSIRAALNTEAFF.

V usage is TRBV27 and J usage is TRBJ2-7; TRBD1 matches 9 bases. The CDR3 has 16 amino acids. In germline, CDR1 is MNHEY, CDR2 SMNVEV (reference sequence). Trimming at V came to 5 bases and at J to 2 bases, leaving 10 bases not matched to a gene. The CDR3 sequence: CASSHGPGQGPYEQYF. In DNA, the CDR3 is TGTGCCAGCAGTCACGGTCCGGGACAGGGTCCCTACGAGCAGTACTTC.

This clone was counted between two and nine times. This CDR3 is also generated by other DNA sequences in the sample. The V gene is TRBV7-9, the J gene TRBJ2-1; D gene uncertain. Trimming cost V 3 bases and J 7 bases, with 1 base left between them. CDR3 length: 10 residues. Germline CDR1 reads SEHNR; CDR2 reads FQNEAQ (reference sequence). The CDR3: CASSFNEQFF. The DNA of the CDR3 is TGTGCCAGCAGCTTTAATGAGCAGTTCTTC.

V usage is TRBV14 and J usage is TRBJ2-2; 7 bases map to TRBD1. Losses at the gene ends were 5 bases for V and 6 bases for J; bases not matched to a gene: 6. CDR3 length: 14 amino acids. Germline CDR1 SGHDN, CDR2 FVKESK. CDR3 region: CASSFLGGPGELFF. As DNA, the CDR3 is TGTGCCAGCAGCTTTTTAGGGGGCCCCGGGGAGCTGTTTTTT.

The V gene is TRBV4-1, the J gene TRBJ1-4; D is uncertain. This CDR3 is built from 14 residues. The germline gives CDR1 MGHRA, CDR2 YSYEKL. The V and J ends lost 3 bases and 6 bases respectively, with 11 bases between them. This CDR3 is CASSHLSPYEKLFF. In DNA, the CDR3 is TGCGCCAGCAGCCATTTGAGCCCTTATGAAAAACTGTTTTTT.

The V call is TRBV9, the J call TRBJ2-1; no reliable D call. CDR1 and CDR2 (germline): SGDLS, YYNGEE. The CDR3 extends over 13 amino acids. With 2 bases removed from V and 4 bases from J, the gap between germline ends came to 7 bases. The CDR3 sequence: CASSVQLYNEQFF. CDR3 sequence (DNA): TGTGCCAGCAGCGTCCAATTGTACAATGAGCAGTTCTTC.

The chain employs TRBV6-5 and TRBJ2-1; D unclear. V was cut by 3 bases and J by 2 bases, with 8 bases left in between. Germline V gene sequence: CDR1 MNHEY, CDR2 SVGAGI. This CDR3 has 14 residues. The CDR3 DNA sequence: TGTGCCAGCAGTTATGGAGAGCCCTACAATGAGCAGTTCTTC. Protein product: CASSYGEPYNEQFF.